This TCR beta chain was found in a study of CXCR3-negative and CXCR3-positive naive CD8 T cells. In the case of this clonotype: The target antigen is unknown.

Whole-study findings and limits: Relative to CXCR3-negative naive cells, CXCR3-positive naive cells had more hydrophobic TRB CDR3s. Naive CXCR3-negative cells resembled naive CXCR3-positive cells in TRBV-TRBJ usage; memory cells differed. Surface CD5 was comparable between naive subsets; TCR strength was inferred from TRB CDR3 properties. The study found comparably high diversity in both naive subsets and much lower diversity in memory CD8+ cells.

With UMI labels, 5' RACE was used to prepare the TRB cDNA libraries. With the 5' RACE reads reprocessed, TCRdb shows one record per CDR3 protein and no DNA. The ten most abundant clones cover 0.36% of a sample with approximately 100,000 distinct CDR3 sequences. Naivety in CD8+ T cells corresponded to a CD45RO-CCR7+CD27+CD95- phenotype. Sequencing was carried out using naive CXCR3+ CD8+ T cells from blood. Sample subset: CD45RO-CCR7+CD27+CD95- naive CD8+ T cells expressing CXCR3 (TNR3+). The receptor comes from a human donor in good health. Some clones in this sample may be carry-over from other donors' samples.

The CDR3: CASSPHEVTSGGAIPSSEQFF. V gene TRBV27 combines with J gene TRBJ2-1; absent DNA, TCRdb's TRBD2 call cannot be checked. CDR1 and CDR2 from the germline V gene are MNHEY and SMNVEV (reference sequence). The CDR3 is 21 residues long.